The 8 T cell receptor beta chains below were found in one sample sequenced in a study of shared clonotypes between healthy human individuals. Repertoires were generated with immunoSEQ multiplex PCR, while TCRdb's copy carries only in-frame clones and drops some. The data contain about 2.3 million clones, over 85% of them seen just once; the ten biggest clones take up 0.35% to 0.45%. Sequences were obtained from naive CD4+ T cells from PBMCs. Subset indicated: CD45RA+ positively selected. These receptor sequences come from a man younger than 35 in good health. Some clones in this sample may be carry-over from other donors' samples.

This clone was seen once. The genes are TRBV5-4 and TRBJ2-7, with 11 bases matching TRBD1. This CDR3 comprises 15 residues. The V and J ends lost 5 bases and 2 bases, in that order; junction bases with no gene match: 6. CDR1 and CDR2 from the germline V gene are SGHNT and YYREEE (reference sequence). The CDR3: CASSRTGGNTYEQYF. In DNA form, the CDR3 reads TGTGCCAGCAGTCGGACAGGGGGCAATACCTACGAGCAGTACTTC.

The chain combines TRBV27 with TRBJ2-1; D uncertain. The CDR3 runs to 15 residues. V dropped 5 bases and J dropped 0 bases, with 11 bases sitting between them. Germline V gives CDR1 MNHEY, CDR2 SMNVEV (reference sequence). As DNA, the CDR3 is TGTGCCAGCAGTAGGGTTCGGAGCTCCTACAATGAGCAGTTCTTC. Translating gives CASSRVRSSYNEQFF.

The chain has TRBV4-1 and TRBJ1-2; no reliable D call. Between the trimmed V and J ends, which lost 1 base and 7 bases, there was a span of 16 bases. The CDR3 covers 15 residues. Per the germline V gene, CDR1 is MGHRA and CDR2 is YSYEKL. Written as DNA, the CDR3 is TGCGCCAGCAGCCAAGCTGGGTTAGGGCTGAGTGGCTACACCTTC. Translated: CASSQAGLGLSGYTF.

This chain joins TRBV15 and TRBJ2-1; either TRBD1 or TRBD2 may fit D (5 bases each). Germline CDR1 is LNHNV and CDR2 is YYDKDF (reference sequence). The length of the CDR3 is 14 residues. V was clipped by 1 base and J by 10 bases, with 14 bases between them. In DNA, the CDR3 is TGTGCCACCAGCAGAGCGGGGACCTCTAAAGAGCAGTTCTTC. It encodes CATSRAGTSKEQFF.

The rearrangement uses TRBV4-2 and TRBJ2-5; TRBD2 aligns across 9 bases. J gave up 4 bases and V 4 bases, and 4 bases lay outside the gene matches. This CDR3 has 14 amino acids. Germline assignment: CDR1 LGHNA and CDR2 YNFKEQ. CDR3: CASSLTSGRETQYF. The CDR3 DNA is TGTGCCAGCAGCCTCACTAGCGGGCGAGAGACCCAGTACTTC.

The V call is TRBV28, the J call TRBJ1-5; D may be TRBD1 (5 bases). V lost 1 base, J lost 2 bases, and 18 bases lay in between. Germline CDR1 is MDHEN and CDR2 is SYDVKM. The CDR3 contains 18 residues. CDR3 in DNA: TGTGCCAGCAGTTTATCAGCTAGGGGTAGACGGGGCAATCAGCCCCAGCATTTT. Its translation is CASSLSARGRRGNQPQHF.

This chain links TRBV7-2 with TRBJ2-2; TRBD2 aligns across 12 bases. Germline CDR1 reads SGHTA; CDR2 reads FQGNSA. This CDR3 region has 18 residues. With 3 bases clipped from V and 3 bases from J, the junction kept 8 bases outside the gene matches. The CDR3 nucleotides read TGTGCCAGCAGCTTTCTCCGGGGGACTAGCGGGTACACCGGGGAGCTGTTTTTT. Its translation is CASSFLRGTSGYTGELFF.

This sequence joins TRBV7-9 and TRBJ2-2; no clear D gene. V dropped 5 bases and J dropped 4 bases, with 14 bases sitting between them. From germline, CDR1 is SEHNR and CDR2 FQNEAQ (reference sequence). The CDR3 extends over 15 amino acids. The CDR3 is CASSPKKASTGELFF. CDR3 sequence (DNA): TGTGCCAGCAGCCCCAAGAAGGCGAGCACCGGGGAGCTGTTTTTT.